Shown below are 8 T cell receptor beta chains from a single sample sequenced in a study of blood T cell repertoires in COVID-19. Assay used: immunoSEQ multiplex PCR; TCRdb lists only in-frame clones, some missing. The sample contains around 81,000 clones, 75% to 85% of which appear only once. Sequenced: peripheral blood. The receptor set was obtained from a man older than 75 with acute or convalescent COVID-19.

This chain connects TRBV18 to TRBJ2-2; D call uncertain. The V end was cut by 6 bases, the J end by 5 bases, with 10 bases between. The CDR3 runs to 13 residues. Per the germline V gene, CDR1 is KGHSH and CDR2 is LQKENI. CDR3 coding DNA: TGTGCCAGCTCCCCAACACCAACCGGGGAGCTGTTTTTT. It codes for CASSPTPTGELFF. Filled out from reference TRBV18 and TRBJ2-2, the complete variable domain reads NAGVMQNPRHLVRRRGQEARLRCSPMKGHSHVYWYRQLPEEGLKFMVYLQKENIIDESGMPKERFSAEFPKEGPSILRIQQVVRGDSAAYFCASSPTPTGELFFGEGSRLTVL.

The V and J genes are TRBV18 and TRBJ1-4; D unclear. Germline CDR1 is KGHSH and CDR2 is LQKENI. The CDR3 has 15 residues. Trimming removed 3 bases from V and 2 bases from J, with 10 bases in between. The CDR3 reads CASSPQTGTNEKLFF. The CDR3 region has the DNA TGTGCCAGCTCACCGCAGACTGGTACTAATGAAAAACTGTTTTTT.

V gene TRBV7-2 combines with J gene TRBJ1-5; D is perhaps TRBD1 (6 bases). Trimming removed 5 bases at V and 3 bases at J, with 14 bases between. Germline-derived CDR1 and CDR2 are SGHTA and FQGNSA. The CDR3 sequence is 15 residues long. In nucleotides, the CDR3 is TGTGCCAGCAGCCAGGGAGGGGGTTTCAATCAGCCCCAGCATTTT. Translation gives CASSQGGGFNQPQHF.

The rearrangement links TRBV5-1 to TRBJ2-1; weak D call: TRBD1 (6 bases). Germline V gene data show CDR1 as SGHRS and CDR2 as YFSETQ. This CDR3 region has 12 residues. The germline V and J ends were trimmed by 4 bases and 8 bases, with 10 bases remaining between them. DNA for the CDR3: TGCGCCAGCAGCATCCAGGGGTATGAGCAGTTCTTC. Amino acid sequence: CASSIQGYEQFF. The full variable domain, rest sourced from reference TRBV5-1 and TRBJ2-1, is KAGVTQTPRYLIKTRGQQVTLSCSPISGHRSVSWYQQTPGQGLQFLFEYFSETQRNKGNFPGRFSGRQFSNSRSEMNVSTLELGDSALYLCASSIQGYEQFFGPGTRLTVL.

This chain connects TRBV28 to TRBJ1-1, with no clear D. Looked up from germline, CDR1 is MDHEN and CDR2 is SYDVKM. Trimming stripped 5 bases from V and 7 bases from J, with 8 bases between. The CDR3 totals 11 residues. The CDR3 DNA follows: TGTGCCAGCAGTGGACTGTTTGAAGCTTTCTTT. It specifies CASSGLFEAFF.

The chain links TRBV19 to TRBJ1-4; possible D gene TRBD1, 5 bases. The V end was cut by 4 bases, the J end by 0 bases, with 12 bases between. The CDR3 covers 16 residues. The germline CDR1 and CDR2 sequences are LNHDA and SQIVND (reference sequence). CDR3 sequence (DNA): TGTGCCAGTAGTACTCCTGGACACACAACTAATGAAAAACTGTTTTTT. Amino acids: CASSTPGHTTNEKLFF.

This clone was detected a few times. The chain employs TRBV19 and TRBJ1-2; TRBD1 agrees at 8 bases. Germline V gene sequence: CDR1 LNHDA, CDR2 SQIVND (reference sequence). V trimming: 3 bases; J trimming: 6 bases; junction bases outside the gene matches: 6. This CDR3 has 14 amino acids. Here the CDR3 reads CASSIQGASDGYTF. The CDR3 nucleotides read TGTGCCAGTAGTATCCAGGGGGCGAGTGATGGCTACACCTTC.

J is TRBJ2-7 and V is TRBV10-3, with unresolved D. There are 12 residues in the CDR3. V was shortened by 8 bases and J by 0 bases, with 8 bases between the two germline ends. Per germline, CDR1 ENHRY and CDR2 SYGVKD. CDR3 amino acids: CAIGYGSYEQYF. The CDR3 DNA reads TGTGCCATCGGTTACGGCTCCTACGAGCAGTACTTC.